This T cell receptor beta chain was profiled in a study of T cell repertoires in cytomegalovirus infection. Study in general: HLA-B-restricted CMV epitopes that are well studied were used alongside recently identified HLA-C-restricted ones. Indications came from public TCR beta signatures; they pointed to CMV infection and to a matching HLA type. Study-level findings and limits: In two of eight donors, the top clonotype was HLA-C-restricted CMV-specific. Identification of carriers of CMV plus the relevant HLA was performed using cumulative public TCR beta family frequency.

Germline loops: CDR1 SGHVS, CDR2 FQNEAQ. The V end was cut by 2 bases, the J end by 3 bases, with 14 bases between. There are 15 residues in the CDR3. TCRdb processed the reads anew with MiXCR; each CDR3 protein has one entry. The data show some 270,000 distinct CDR3 sequences, less than 25% seen once. Concerning this clonotype itself: Its antigen is as yet unknown.

This chain joins TRBV7-8 and TRBJ2-7; unclear D gene. This clonotype was sampled from a human donor in good health (CMV status not recorded). Some clones in this sample may be carry-over from other donors' samples. The sequences come from cultured PBMCs, collected from culture after CMV antigen stimulation. Here the CDR3 reads CASSLPTDGNYEQYV. The CDR3 coding sequence is TGTGCCAGCAGCTTACCAACGGATGGAAACTACGAGCAGTACGTC.